This T cell receptor (beta chain) was sequenced during a study of T cells in Graves' hyperthyroidism and ophthalmopathy. Patients were excluded because of uncontrolled infection, other autoimmune disease, pregnancy or lactation. Amplified TCR beta CDR3 regions derived from RNA transcripts. Using the HTBI primer set, a first-round RT-PCR was run on the TCR CDR3. TCRdb passed the multiplex PCR reads through MiXCR, listing each CDR3 protein once. The repertoire includes 550,000 to 650,000 distinct CDR3 sequences, 11% to 15% of them detected once, and under 7% sits in the top ten. V lost 6 bases to trimming and J lost 8 bases, with 17 bases between them. Germline V lookup: CDR1 SQVTM, CDR2 ANQGSEA. There are 13 residues in the CDR3. This clonotype was found many times. Its antigen is undetermined. Whole-study results and caveats: A model using 13 V-J features told ophthalmopathy apart from stable hyperthyroidism.

The sample consisted of blood. The rearrangement joins TRBV29-1 to TRBJ2-1, with D perhaps given as TRBD1 or TRBD2 (5 bases each). The sequence came from a woman aged 25 to 39 with Graves' hyperthyroidism that later progressed to Graves' ophthalmopathy. Here the CDR3 DNA reads TGCAGCGTCCCCCGGGGCAGGTGGGATGAGCAGTTCTTC. It codes for CSVPRGRWDEQFF.